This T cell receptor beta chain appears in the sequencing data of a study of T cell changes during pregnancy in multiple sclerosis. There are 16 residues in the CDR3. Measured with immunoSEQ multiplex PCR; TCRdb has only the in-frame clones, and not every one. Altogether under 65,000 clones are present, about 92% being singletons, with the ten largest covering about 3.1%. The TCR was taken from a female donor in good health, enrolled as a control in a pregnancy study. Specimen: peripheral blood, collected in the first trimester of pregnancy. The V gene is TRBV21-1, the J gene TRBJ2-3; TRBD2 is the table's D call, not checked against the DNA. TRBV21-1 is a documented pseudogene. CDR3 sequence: CANHPERGGLTDTQYF. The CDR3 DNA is TGTGCCAACCACCCAGAGAGGGGGGGGTTAACAGATACGCAGTATTTT.